One sample yielded the 20 T cell receptor beta chains listed below, sequenced in a study of blood T cells in healthy people across ages. Then a second PCR, running roughly 7 to 11 cycles, was carried out with a sample-barcoded 5' primer and a J-beta primer mix. TCRdb reprocessed the 5' RACE reads via MiXCR and lists one record per CDR3 protein. Of hundreds of thousands of distinct CDR3 sequences listed, 40% to 45% are singletons. The sample taken for sequencing was blood. These receptors were collected from an older woman in good health.

The chain is built from TRBV4-3 and TRBJ1-6; maybe TRBD1 (5 bases). Trimming took 6 bases from V and 7 from J, leaving 16 bases between them. Per the germline V gene, CDR1 is LGHNA and CDR2 is YSLEER. This CDR3 has 15 residues. The CDR3 DNA follows: TGCGCCAGCAGGGGGACGGAGCTAGGAAATTCACCCCTCCACTTT. This encodes CASRGTELGNSPLHF.

This clonotype has just one count. The genes are TRBV10-3 and TRBJ2-3, with D uncertain. The CDR3 covers 16 residues. CDR1 is ENHRY, CDR2 SYGVKD, per germline. V dropped 2 bases and J dropped 6 bases, with 18 bases sitting between them. The CDR3 DNA sequence: TGTGCCATCAGTGAGGTTCGACACGATTCGAGGGATACGCAGTATTTT. The encoded protein is CAISEVRHDSRDTQYF.

The chain employs TRBV18 and TRBJ2-3; D is uncertain. The germline gives CDR1 KGHSH, CDR2 LQKENI. The CDR3 runs to 14 residues. V dropped 5 bases and J dropped 5 bases, with 14 bases sitting between them. As DNA, the CDR3 is TGTGCCAGCTCAGCCTCCGGCACGCTAGATACGCAGTATTTT. Protein product: CASSASGTLDTQYF.

This clonotype was picked up a small number of times. The chain carries TRBV18 and TRBJ2-7, with D possibly TRBD1 on 6 matching bases. The CDR3 has 16 residues. Trimming shortened V by 2 bases and J by 0 bases, and 14 bases separated the two germline ends. Germline loops: CDR1 KGHSH, CDR2 LQKENI. The DNA for the CDR3 is TGTGCCAGCTCACCAACGGCCGGGACATACTCCTACGAGCAGTACTTC. This encodes CASSPTAGTYSYEQYF.

Only a few counts were recorded for this clonotype. This chain links TRBV7-9 with TRBJ1-2; 9 positions match TRBD1. CDR1 and CDR2 (germline): SEHNR, FQNEAQ (reference sequence). CDR3 length: 18 amino acids. With 4 bases clipped from V and 3 bases from J, the junction kept 15 bases outside the gene matches. The chain's CDR3 is CASSSITGGAWVHYGYTF. The CDR3 coding sequence is TGTGCCAGCAGCTCAATAACAGGGGGCGCCTGGGTTCACTATGGCTACACCTTC.

Comment on this clonotype: Being one base from a much bigger clone, this may be a read error. The chain is built from TRBV29-1 and TRBJ2-5; D perhaps matches TRBD2 (7 bases). Trimming left V 2 bases short and J 4 bases short, with 11 bases between. The CDR3 length is 13 residues. In germline, CDR1 is SQVTM, CDR2 ANQGSEA. CDR3 sequence (DNA): TGCAGCGTTGAATCTAGGGGGGGAGAGACCCAGTACTTC. Its protein is CSVESRGGETQYF.

The V and J genes are TRBV4-3 and TRBJ1-5, with 8 bases fitting TRBD1. The CDR3 runs 16 residues. Germline CDR1 is LGHNA and CDR2 is YSLEER. After removal of 1 base from V and 6 bases from J, the junction contained 8 bases not matched to a gene. Here the CDR3 DNA reads TGCGCCAGCAGCCAAGCCCCAGGGGGCGCGGTTCAGCCCCAGCATTTT. This gives the protein CASSQAPGGAVQPQHF.

The chain uses TRBV27 and TRBJ2-4; D gene uncertain. Germline CDR1 MNHEY, CDR2 SMNVEV (reference sequence). The V end was cut by 5 bases, the J end by 0 bases, with 11 bases between. This CDR3 has 15 amino acids. The chain's CDR3 is CASSRNSVAKNIQYF. In DNA form, the CDR3 reads TGTGCCAGCAGTCGCAACAGTGTAGCCAAAAACATTCAGTACTTC.

The DNA for the CDR3 is TGCGCCAGCAGCCCCACTAGCGGGACCCGGGAGCAGTACTTC. Residues: CASSPTSGTREQYF. This sequence joins TRBV4-3 and TRBJ2-5; 10 positions agree with TRBD2. The length of the CDR3 is 14 residues. The V and J ends lost 4 bases and 11 bases, in that order; junction bases with no gene match: 10. The V gene's germline CDR1 is LGHNA and CDR2 YSLEER.

This clonotype was seen repeatedly, ten times or more. The V gene is TRBV7-2, the J gene TRBJ2-3; 7 bases fit TRBD2. The CDR3 length is 15 residues. J gave up 2 bases and V 5 bases, and 7 bases lay outside the gene matches. Germline assignment: CDR1 SGHTA and CDR2 FQGNSA. CDR3 region: CASSLGLLNTDTQYF. The CDR3 coding sequence is TGTGCCAGCAGCCTGGGACTACTGAACACAGATACGCAGTATTTT.

This rearrangement joins TRBV20-1 to TRBJ2-5; TRBD2 matches 8 bases. CDR1 and CDR2 (germline): DFQATT, SNEGSKA (reference sequence). The CDR3 is 13 residues long. Trimming took 6 bases from V and 4 from J; bases not matched to a gene: 7. CDR3: CSALGGAPETQYF. The CDR3 DNA reads as TGCAGTGCCCTCGGGGGGGCTCCAGAGACCCAGTACTTC.

This clonotype came up a few times. The rearrangement joins TRBV29-1 to TRBJ1-1; D is uncertain. The length of the CDR3 is 12 residues. Trimming pared 2 bases from V and 4 bases from J, leaving 8 bases between. The germline CDR1 and CDR2 sequences are SQVTM and ANQGSEA. As DNA, the CDR3 is TGCAGCGTTGAAAGAGGGAGCACTGAAGCTTTCTTT. Protein sequence: CSVERGSTEAFF.

This clonotype has a handful of counts. The chain joins TRBV7-8 to TRBJ2-2; 9 nucleotides agree with TRBD1. V trimming: 1 base; J trimming: 6 bases; junction bases outside the gene matches: 3. This CDR3 spans 15 amino acids. The V gene's germline CDR1 is SGHVS and CDR2 FQNEAQ. This CDR3 reads CASSLGQGVSGELFF. The CDR3 DNA follows: TGTGCCAGCAGCTTAGGACAGGGGGTATCCGGGGAGCTGTTTTTT.

There are many counts of this clonotype. The genes are TRBV6-2 or TRBV6-3 and TRBJ2-7, with 10 bases lining up with TRBD2. V trimming: 6 bases; J trimming: 3 bases; junction bases outside the gene matches: 5. CDR1 and CDR2 (germline): MNHEY, SVGEGT. The CDR3 length is 14 residues. Here the CDR3 reads CASSLTSGVYEQYF. The CDR3 nucleotides are TGTGCCAGCAGCCTCACTAGCGGGGTCTACGAGCAGTACTTC.

The chain is built from TRBV18 and TRBJ1-4; no definite D call. The CDR3 contains 15 residues. CDR1 is KGHSH, CDR2 LQKENI, per germline. Trimming cost V 2 bases and J 2 bases, with 9 bases left between them. This chain's CDR3 is CASSPMEGTNEKLFF. CDR3 in DNA: TGTGCCAGCTCACCAATGGAGGGCACTAATGAAAAACTGTTTTTT.

CDR3 region: CSARDVRDSSPDTQYF. CDR3 DNA sequence: TGCAGTGCTAGAGATGTAAGGGACAGTAGCCCAGATACGCAGTATTTT. The chain carries TRBV20-1 and TRBJ2-3, with 7 bases lining up with TRBD1. The CDR3 consists of 16 residues. V shed 0 bases, J shed 4 bases, and the junction held 10 bases outside the gene matches. Germline V gene sequence: CDR1 DFQATT, CDR2 SNEGSKA (reference sequence).

There are many counts of this clonotype. The rearrangement links TRBV5-1 to TRBJ2-3; D gene ambiguous. Per the germline V gene, CDR1 is SGHRS and CDR2 is YFSETQ. The V end lost 4 bases, the J end lost 2 bases, and 8 bases lay between the germline ends. The CDR3 consists of 13 residues. CDR3 loop: CASSLTYTDTQYF. CDR3 bases: TGCGCCAGCAGCCTGACATACACAGATACGCAGTATTTT.

The table lists this clonotype with a few counts. The chain recombines TRBV24-1 with TRBJ2-1, with TRBD2 matching over 9 bases. Germline loops: CDR1 KGHDR, CDR2 SFDVKD. The CDR3 totals 15 residues. J gave up 7 bases and V 3 bases, and 6 bases lay outside the gene matches. The CDR3 reads CATSDAGGRFNEQFF. Here the CDR3 DNA reads TGTGCCACCAGTGATGCGGGAGGGCGGTTTAATGAGCAGTTCTTC.

V usage is TRBV7-9 and J usage is TRBJ2-7, with D perhaps matching TRBD1 (6 bases). Trimming removed 6 bases at V and 0 bases at J, with 12 bases between. The CDR3 consists of 14 residues. The germline V gene encodes CDR1 SEHNR and CDR2 FQNEAQ (reference sequence). CDR3 in DNA: TGTGCCAGCAGAAACTTGGACAGCTCCTACGAGCAGTACTTC. This translates into CASRNLDSSYEQYF.

The chain is built from TRBV20-1 and TRBJ2-3; 12 bases map to TRBD2. V shed 6 bases and J 3 bases; nucleotides not matched to a gene: 13. The CDR3 length is 17 residues. From germline, CDR1 is DFQATT and CDR2 SNEGSKA (reference sequence). This chain's CDR3 is CSALTRSSGGATDTQYF. For the CDR3, the DNA is TGCAGTGCCCTTACCCGATCTAGCGGGGGGGCTACAGATACGCAGTATTTT.